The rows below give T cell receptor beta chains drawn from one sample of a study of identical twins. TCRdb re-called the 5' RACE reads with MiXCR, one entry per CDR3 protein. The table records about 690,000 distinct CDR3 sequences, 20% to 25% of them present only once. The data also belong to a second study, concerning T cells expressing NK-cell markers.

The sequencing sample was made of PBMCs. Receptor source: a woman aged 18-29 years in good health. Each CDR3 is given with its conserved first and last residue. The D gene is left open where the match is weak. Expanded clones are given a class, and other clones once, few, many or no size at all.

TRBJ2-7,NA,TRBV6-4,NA,CASSEASAARSYEQYF,TGTGCCAGCAGTGAGGCTTCTGCAGCCCGCTCCTACGAGCAGTACTTC
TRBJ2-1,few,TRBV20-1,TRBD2,CSARDNGLAGGLDEQFF,TGCAGTGCTAGAGATAATGGGCTAGCGGGAGGGTTGGATGAGCAGTTCTTC
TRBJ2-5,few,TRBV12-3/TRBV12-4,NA,CASSFHLRGTGETQYF,TGTGCCAGCAGTTTCCACCTCCGGGGTACCGGGGAGACCCAGTACTTC
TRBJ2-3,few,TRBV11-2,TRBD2,CASSQGVGRGRAADTQYF,TGTGCCAGCAGCCAGGGTGTTGGTCGCGGGAGAGCCGCAGATACGCAGTATTTT
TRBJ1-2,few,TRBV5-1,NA,CASSSQGREGYGYTF,TGCGCCAGCAGCTCCCAGGGGCGAGAGGGGTATGGCTACACCTTC
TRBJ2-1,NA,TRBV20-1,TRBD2,CSAFPRGTSDDEQFF,TGCAGTGCTTTTCCCCGGGGGACTAGCGATGATGAGCAGTTCTTC
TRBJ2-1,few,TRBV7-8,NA,CASSLLTGRAGQFF,TGTGCCAGCAGCCTGCTTACAGGGCGGGCGGGGCAGTTCTTC
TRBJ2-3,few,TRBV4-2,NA,CASSQKRGAKDTQYF,TGTGCCAGCAGCCAGAAACGGGGGGCGAAAGATACGCAGTATTTT
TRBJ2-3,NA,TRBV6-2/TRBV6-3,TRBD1,CASTDRGQYTQYF,TGTGCCAGCACCGACAGGGGCCAATATACGCAGTATTTT
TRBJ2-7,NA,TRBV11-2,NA,CASSFVGQQYF,TGTGCCAGCAGCTTTGTGGGGCAGCAGTACTTC
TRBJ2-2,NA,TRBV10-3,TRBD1,CAISESRGQGTGELFF,TGTGCCATCAGTGAGTCGAGGGGGCAGGGCACCGGGGAGCTGTTTTTT
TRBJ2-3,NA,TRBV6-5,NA,CASSYVGAQYF,TGTGCCAGCAGTTACGTGGGGGCGCAGTATTTT